Presented here are 17 T cell receptor beta chains from one specimen sequenced in a study of CD8+ T cells in alopecia areata. The treatment is: oral pan-JAK inhibitor, 5-10 mg twice daily. cDNA reverse transcribed from extracted RNA served as the sequencing template. Produced via immunoSEQ multiplex PCR; TCRdb's table is partial and in-frame only. The data show more than 150,000 clones, with about three fifths seen just once and 3.3% held by the top ten. Source: CD4+ T cells sorted from blood, taken at week 4, from a patient treated with tofacitinib. The source is a human donor with alopecia areata.

This clone was picked up a small number of times. The chain carries TRBV2 and TRBJ2-1; D call uncertain. Germline loops: CDR1 SNHLY, CDR2 FYNNEI. Trimming removed 3 bases at V and 5 bases at J, with 8 bases between. The CDR3 covers 13 residues. For the CDR3, the DNA is TGTGCCAGCAGTGACGCACGGAACAATGAGCAGTTCTTC. Translated, it gives CASSDARNNEQFF. Complete variable domain (other parts from reference TRBV2 and TRBJ2-1): EPEVTQTPSHQVTQMGQEVILRCVPISNHLYFYWYRQILGQKVEFLVSFYNNEISEKSEIFDDQFSVERPDGSNFTLKIRSTKLEDSAMYFCASSDARNNEQFFGPGTRLTVL.

This clone was recorded a few times. The chain couples TRBV28 to TRBJ2-5; 9 nucleotides align to TRBD2. Per germline, CDR1 MDHEN and CDR2 SYDVKM. With V trimmed by 6 bases and J by 3 bases, 8 bases remained unmatched. The CDR3 is made up of 15 amino acids. The CDR3 DNA reads TGTGCCAGCAGCGGGGGAGCTAGCGGGGAAGAGACCCAGTACTTC. This translates into CASSGGASGEETQYF.

This clone was recorded once. The chain recombines TRBV25-1 with TRBJ1-1, with 9 bases lining up with TRBD1. Trimming removed 2 bases from V and 6 bases from J; junction bases left unmatched: 4. Per germline, CDR1 MGHDK and CDR2 SYGVNS. This CDR3 spans 14 amino acids. The CDR3 DNA reads TGTGCCAGCAGTGAACACGGACAGGGGCCTGAAGCTTTCTTT. Encoded protein: CASSEHGQGPEAFF.

J is TRBJ1-1 and V is TRBV25-1, with 7 bases lining up with TRBD1. J was trimmed by 0 bases and V by 2 bases; bases with no gene match: 3. The CDR3 extends over 15 amino acids. Germline V gives CDR1 MGHDK, CDR2 SYGVNS. CDR3 amino acids: CASSETGTVNTEAFF. The CDR3 DNA sequence: TGTGCCAGCAGTGAAACCGGGACAGTGAACACTGAAGCTTTCTTT.

In this sample, this clone turned up a few times. The V and J genes are TRBV6-5 and TRBJ2-2; unclear D gene. V gave up 0 bases and J gave up 9 bases, with 11 bases separating them. CDR1 is MNHEY, CDR2 SVGAGI, per germline. The CDR3 runs to 14 residues. For the CDR3, the DNA is TGTGCCAGCAGTTACTCTGGGCCCCGCAGGGAGCTGTTTTTT. Translated, it gives CASSYSGPRRELFF.

As to this clone: This sample also contains other DNA sequences that code for the same CDR3. The chain carries TRBV29-1 and TRBJ2-3, with D unresolved. This CDR3 comprises 11 residues. Per germline, CDR1 SQVTM and CDR2 ANQGSEA. Deletions cut 6 bases from V and 2 bases from J, with 6 bases between. Written as DNA, the CDR3 is TGCAGCGTGACCGACACAGATACGCAGTATTTT. Translating it yields CSVTDTDTQYF.

The chain couples TRBV30 to TRBJ2-1, with TRBD2 matching over 10 bases. CDR1 is GTSNPN and CDR2 is SVGIG in the germline V gene (reference sequence). The CDR3 is 15 residues long. V lost 4 bases, J lost 10 bases, and 13 bases stayed unmatched. The CDR3 nucleotides read TGTGCCTGGAAATGGACTCGGCTAGCGGGGGACGAGCAGTTCTTC. It specifies CAWKWTRLAGDEQFF.

This clone was observed once. This chain joins TRBV29-1 and TRBJ1-1, with D perhaps TRBD1 (6 bases). The CDR3 is made up of 10 amino acids. The germline V gene encodes CDR1 SQVTM and CDR2 ANQGSEA. The CDR3 bases are TGCGCAGGGGAGAACACTGAAGCTTTCTTT. Protein: CAGENTEAFF.

The J gene is TRBJ2-7, the V gene TRBV5-1; D is uncertain. Deletions cut 4 bases from V and 0 bases from J, with 8 bases between. CDR1 and CDR2 (germline): SGHRS, YFSETQ. The CDR3 has 13 residues. This chain's CDR3 is CASSLASSYEQYF. The CDR3 region has the DNA TGCGCCAGCAGCCTGGCTTCCTCCTACGAGCAGTACTTC.

The chain is built from TRBV25-1 and TRBJ2-7; the match to TRBD1 covers 7 bases. The junction had 11 bases not matched to a gene; V was cut back by 2 bases and J by 7 bases. From germline, CDR1 is MGHDK and CDR2 SYGVNS. The CDR3 is 15 residues long. The CDR3, as DNA: TGTGCCAGCAGTGAAATGGGGACAGCTTCGGGGGAGCAGTACTTC. As protein: CASSEMGTASGEQYF.

The chain recombines TRBV30 with TRBJ1-2; D gene ambiguous. CDR1 is GTSNPN and CDR2 is SVGIG in the germline V gene (reference sequence). The length of the CDR3 is 13 residues. V was cut by 5 bases and J by 5 bases, with 15 bases left in between. In nucleotides, the CDR3 is TGTGCCTGGTCAGGAAGCCCCCGGTATGGCTACACCTTC. It codes for CAWSGSPRYGYTF.

This clone was counted between two and nine times. This chain uses TRBV10-3 with TRBJ1-1, with 8 bases identical to TRBD1. The CDR3 runs to 18 residues. With 0 bases clipped from V and 4 bases from J, the junction kept 13 bases outside the gene matches. Germline CDR1 reads ENHRY; CDR2 reads SYGVKD. The CDR3 DNA sequence: TGTGCCATCAGTGAGTCGACTGGAAGGCAGGGGGCGGCCACTGAAGCTTTCTTT. Its translation is CAISESTGRQGAATEAFF.

The count of this clone is one. This chain links TRBV30 with TRBJ1-1; D is unclear. The V gene lost 5 bases and the J gene lost 0 bases, with 10 bases spanning the gap. The germline V gene has CDR1 GTSNPN and CDR2 SVGIG (reference sequence). There are 13 residues in the CDR3. Here the CDR3 DNA reads TGTGCCTGGGGAATGGGTATGAACACTGAAGCTTTCTTT. Protein: CAWGMGMNTEAFF. Supplemented by reference TRBV30 and TRBJ1-1, the full variable domain reads SQTIHQWPATLVQPVGSPLSLECTVEGTSNPNLYWYRQAAGRGLQLLFYSVGIGQISSEVPQNLSASRPQDRQFILSSKKLLLSDSGFYLCAWGMGMNTEAFFGQGTRLTVV.

V and J are TRBV1 and TRBJ1-1. TRBV1 is shown as a pseudogene. The CDR3 covers 11 residues. The DNA for the CDR3 is TGCACCAGCAGCCACGGGACCGAAGCTTTCTTT. The encoded protein is CTSSHGTEAFF.

This clone was counted only a few times. CDR3 sequence: CSVDGSGVGTDTQYF. CDR3 sequence (DNA): TGCAGCGTTGACGGCTCGGGGGTCGGGACAGATACGCAGTATTTT. The chain joins TRBV29-1 to TRBJ2-3; perhaps TRBD2 as D (6 bases). Trimming shortened V by 3 bases and J by 3 bases, and 16 bases separated the two germline ends. Germline loops: CDR1 SQVTM, CDR2 ANQGSEA. The CDR3 spans 15 residues.

The V and J genes are TRBV18 and TRBJ2-2; possible D gene TRBD1, 6 bases. The germline V gene encodes CDR1 KGHSH and CDR2 LQKENI. Trimming pared 3 bases from V and 1 base from J, leaving 6 bases between. The CDR3 is 14 residues long. DNA for the CDR3: TGTGCCAGCTCACCGACAGGGAACACCGGGGAGCTGTTTTTT. The encoded protein is CASSPTGNTGELFF.

The V and J genes are TRBV4-2 and TRBJ2-5, with D uncertain. The CDR3 has 15 amino acids. V was shortened by 1 base and J by 5 bases, with 14 bases between the two germline ends. CDR1 LGHNA and CDR2 YNFKEQ come from the germline V gene. Here the CDR3 reads CASSQGAGLGETQYF. In nucleotides, the CDR3 is TGTGCCAGCAGCCAAGGGGCCGGCTTGGGGGAGACCCAGTACTTC.